The entry that follows covers one TCR beta chain sequence. As yet, its antigen is unknown. The entry originates in a study of T cell responses to AZD1222 COVID-19 vaccine. Findings and caveats of the study: Scientists sampled the repertoires only once the peak T cell response had passed. Vaccination with two AZD1222 doses was followed by a rise in Spike-specific TCR breadth and depth. Spike as a whole was targeted by vaccine-associated CD4 TCRs, dominant at 160-218 and 743-854. Unmutated variant regions reportedly attract nearly half of all spike-specific TCRs.

Looked up from germline, CDR1 is LGHDT and CDR2 is YNNKEL (reference sequence). The CDR3 consists of 16 residues. V shed 1 base and J shed 4 bases, with 11 bases lying between them. Assay used: immunoSEQ multiplex PCR; TCRdb lists only in-frame clones, some missing. Seen here are more than 150,000 clones, nearly 95% observed once, and the top ten hold around 1.9%. The source is an adult who received the AZD1222 COVID-19 vaccine. The specimen comprised peripheral blood, sampled 28 days after the second AZD1222 dose. The rearrangement joins TRBV3-1 (or the pseudogene TRBV3-2) to TRBJ1-6; D is perhaps TRBD1 (5 bases). CDR3 nucleotide sequence: TGTGCCAGCAGCCAAGCCGGGACGGATTATAATTCACCCCTCCACTTT. Protein: CASSQAGTDYNSPLHF.